This T cell receptor beta chain was retrieved from a study of control samples from healthy donors and cancer patients. Germline V gene lookup returns CDR1 SGHAT and CDR2 FQNNGV. Between the trimmed V and J ends, which lost 4 bases and 0 bases, there was a span of 9 bases. CDR3 length: 15 amino acids. TCRdb's copy holds only in-frame clones and misses some; the assay was immunoSEQ multiplex PCR. Of 150,000 to 200,000 clones listed, 85% to 95% are singletons. Sequencing input: blood. The sequence derives from a man between 18 and 35 years old in good health. The chain recombines TRBV11-2 with TRBJ2-2; D tentatively reads TRBD1 or TRBD2 (5 bases each). This CDR3 is CASSSGRANTGELFF. CDR3 bases: TGTGCCAGCAGCTCGGGACGGGCGAACACCGGGGAGCTGTTTTTT.